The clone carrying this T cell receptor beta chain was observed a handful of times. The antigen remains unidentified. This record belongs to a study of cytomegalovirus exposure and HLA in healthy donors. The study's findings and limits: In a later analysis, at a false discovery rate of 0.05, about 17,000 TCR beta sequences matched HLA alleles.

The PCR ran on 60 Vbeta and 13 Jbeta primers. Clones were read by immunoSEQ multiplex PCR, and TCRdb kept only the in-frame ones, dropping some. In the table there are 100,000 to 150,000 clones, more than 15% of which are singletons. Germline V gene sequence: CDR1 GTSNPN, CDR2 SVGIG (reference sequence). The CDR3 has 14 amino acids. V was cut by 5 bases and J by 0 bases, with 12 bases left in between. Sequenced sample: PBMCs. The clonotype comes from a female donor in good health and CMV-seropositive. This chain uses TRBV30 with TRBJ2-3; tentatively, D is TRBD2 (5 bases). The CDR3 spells CAWVGEVSTDTQYF. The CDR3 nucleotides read TGTGCCTGGGTCGGGGAAGTTAGCACAGATACGCAGTATTTT.